The 26 T cell receptor beta chains below all came from one sample that was sequenced in a study of T cell repertoires in cytomegalovirus infection. TCRdb re-called the reads with MiXCR, one entry per CDR3 protein. The table shows hundreds of thousands of distinct CDR3 sequences, with 35% occurring only once. Sequences were obtained from PBMCs. These receptors all stem from a human donor in good health (CMV status not recorded). Some clones in this sample may be carry-over from other donors' samples.

This chain uses TRBV20-1 with TRBJ2-1, with TRBD2 identical over 8 bases. This CDR3 has 15 amino acids. Germline-derived CDR1 and CDR2 are DFQATT and SNEGSKA (reference sequence). J was trimmed by 7 bases and V by 2 bases; bases with no gene match: 10. DNA of the CDR3: TGCAGTGCTAGAAATCCCAGCGGGAGAGGTAATGAGCAGTTCTTC. As protein: CSARNPSGRGNEQFF.

This clonotype was picked up a small number of times. The chain combines TRBV29-1 with TRBJ1-3; maybe TRBD1 (6 bases). The CDR3 is 15 amino acids. Per the germline V gene, CDR1 is SQVTM and CDR2 is ANQGSEA. The V end lost 5 bases, the J end lost 0 bases, and 14 bases lay between the germline ends. The CDR3 sequence: CSVFEGGLSGNTIYF. The CDR3 DNA sequence: TGCAGCGTTTTTGAAGGGGGTCTCTCTGGAAACACCATATATTTT.

The chain carries TRBV7-2 and TRBJ2-3; D is ambiguous. Trimming removed 5 bases from V and 4 bases from J, with 10 bases in between. Germline lookup yields CDR1 SGHTA and CDR2 FQGNSA. The length of the CDR3 is 13 residues. This chain's CDR3 is CASSPVVSDTQYF. CDR3 coding DNA: TGTGCCAGCAGCCCCGTCGTCTCAGATACGCAGTATTTT.

The chain combines TRBV5-1 with TRBJ1-2, with 7 bases that match TRBD1. V was clipped by 4 bases and J by 4 bases; unmatched bases: 19. This CDR3 contains 18 residues. The germline gives CDR1 SGHRS, CDR2 YFSETQ. The DNA for the CDR3 is TGCGCCAGCAGCCCAGGTTTGGACAGGCTAGGAGAGTTCTATGGCTACACCTTC. Its translation is CASSPGLDRLGEFYGYTF. The full variable domain, completed using reference TRBV5-1 and TRBJ1-2, is KAGVTQTPRYLIKTRGQQVTLSCSPISGHRSVSWYQQTPGQGLQFLFEYFSETQRNKGNFPGRFSGRQFSNSRSEMNVSTLELGDSALYLCASSPGLDRLGEFYGYTFGSGTRLTVV.

The chain is built from TRBV7-6 and TRBJ1-1; 7 bases match TRBD1. V lost 2 bases and J lost 6; bases outside the gene matches: 12. CDR3 length: 16 residues. CDR1 is SGHVS, CDR2 FNYEAQ, per germline. This chain's CDR3 is CASSLLGGDREAEAFF. Here the CDR3 DNA reads TGTGCCAGCAGCTTATTAGGGGGAGACAGGGAGGCTGAAGCTTTCTTT.

This chain connects TRBV5-6 to TRBJ2-1, with 9 bases lining up with TRBD2. Germline loops: CDR1 SGHDT, CDR2 YYEEEE. V was pared by 1 base and J by 2 bases, with 7 bases of the junction left unmatched. This CDR3 is 17 amino acids long. The CDR3 loop reads CASSLSRTSVAYNEQFF. The CDR3 DNA follows: TGTGCCAGCAGCTTGTCCCGGACTAGCGTGGCCTACAATGAGCAGTTCTTC. Combining the CDR3 with reference TRBV5-6 and TRBJ2-1 gives the whole variable domain DAGVTQSPTHLIKTRGQQVTLRCSPKSGHDTVSWYQQALGQGPQFIFQYYEEEERQRGNFPDRFSGHQFPNYSSELNVNALLLGDSALYLCASSLSRTSVAYNEQFFGPGTRLTVL.

There are many counts of this clonotype. This chain uses TRBV28 with TRBJ2-7, with 13 nucleotides matching TRBD2. The CDR3 spans 15 residues. Germline V lookup: CDR1 MDHEN, CDR2 SYDVKM. The V and J ends lost 4 bases and 4 bases, in that order; junction bases with no gene match: 4. The CDR3 coding sequence is TGTGCCAGCAGTTCGGGACTAGCGGGATCATACGAGCAGTACTTC. This translates into CASSSGLAGSYEQYF.

Only a few counts were recorded for this clonotype. The chain employs TRBV15 and TRBJ1-1; 7 nucleotides agree with TRBD1. Germline V gives CDR1 LNHNV, CDR2 YYDKDF (reference sequence). The CDR3 covers 14 residues. V lost 1 base to trimming and J lost 6 bases; unmatched junction nucleotides: 5. The chain's CDR3 is CATSRVGQRAEAFF. CDR3 in DNA: TGTGCCACCAGCAGAGTGGGACAGCGCGCTGAAGCTTTCTTT.

Comment on this clonotype: A clone one base away is much larger, so this may be a read error. V and J are TRBV7-3 and TRBJ1-4; unclear D gene. CDR1 is SGHTA and CDR2 is FQGTGA in the germline V gene. This CDR3 has 14 residues. CDR3 sequence (DNA): TGTGCCAGCAGCCCAAGGAGGGATTTTGAAAAACTGATTTTT. Translation: CASSPRRDFEKLIF.

This clonotype was counted a single time. The chain recombines TRBV6-2 or TRBV6-3 with TRBJ2-3, with D uncertain. The germline V gene encodes CDR1 MNHEY and CDR2 SVGEGT. The CDR3 has 17 amino acids. The V end was cut by 0 bases, the J end by 0 bases, with 13 bases between. CDR3 in amino acids: CASSYSWSAASTDTQYF. DNA of the CDR3: TGTGCCAGCAGTTACTCGTGGAGCGCAGCTAGCACAGATACGCAGTATTTT.

This clonotype was counted a few times. This rearrangement joins TRBV28 to TRBJ2-7; 7 nucleotides line up with TRBD1. Germline V lookup: CDR1 MDHEN, CDR2 SYDVKM. The CDR3 totals 15 residues. V was pared by 4 bases and J by 3 bases, with 9 bases of the junction left unmatched. The CDR3 is CASSSPGTGVYEQYF. The CDR3 DNA sequence: TGTGCCAGCAGTTCCCCGGGTACAGGGGTCTACGAGCAGTACTTC.

The chain is built from TRBV27 and TRBJ1-2; 7 bases line up with TRBD1. J gave up 3 bases and V 6 bases, and 10 bases lay outside the gene matches. Germline V gives CDR1 MNHEY, CDR2 SMNVEV (reference sequence). The CDR3 covers 15 residues. The DNA for the CDR3 is TGTGCCAGCAGCCTGTCCGGCAGGGGGGACTATGGCTACACCTTC. This encodes CASSLSGRGDYGYTF.

This chain uses TRBV12-3 or TRBV12-4 with TRBJ1-2; D remains unclear. Trimming left V 3 bases short and J 4 bases short, with 9 bases between. There are 13 residues in the CDR3. CDR3 protein: CASSLREFYGYTF. Written as DNA, the CDR3 is TGTGCCAGCAGTTTGAGGGAGTTCTATGGCTACACCTTC.

The rearrangement uses TRBV19 and TRBJ1-1; no clear D. Germline CDR1 is LNHDA and CDR2 is SQIVND (reference sequence). Trimming removed 7 bases at V and 2 bases at J, with 17 bases between. The CDR3 spans 15 residues. The CDR3 region is CASNPSALSNTEAFF. The CDR3 region has the DNA TGTGCCAGTAATCCTTCAGCCCTCTCAAACACTGAAGCTTTCTTT.

There are many counts of this clonotype. The rearrangement links TRBV7-6 to TRBJ1-3; the match to TRBD1 covers 8 bases. Trimming at V came to 5 bases and at J to 4 bases, leaving 7 bases not matched to a gene. CDR3 length: 15 amino acids. From germline, CDR1 is SGHVS and CDR2 FNYEAQ. CDR3 region: CASSLGTGWGNTIYF. The CDR3 DNA reads TGTGCCAGCAGCCTCGGGACAGGCTGGGGAAACACCATATATTTT.

The rearrangement uses TRBV30 and TRBJ1-3; D is perhaps TRBD1 (5 bases). The CDR3 covers 15 residues. Germline CDR1 and CDR2: GTSNPN and SVGIG (reference sequence). Trimming pared 3 bases from V and 4 bases from J, leaving 16 bases between. DNA for the CDR3: TGTGCCTGGAGCGTAGCCGGGGCTCCGGGAAACACCATATATTTT. Protein product: CAWSVAGAPGNTIYF. The full variable domain, in which reference TRBV30 and TRBJ1-3 provide the parts outside the CDR3, is SQTIHQWPATLVQPVGSPLSLECTVEGTSNPNLYWYRQAAGRGLQLLFYSVGIGQISSEVPQNLSASRPQDRQFILSSKKLLLSDSGFYLCAWSVAGAPGNTIYFGEGSWLTVV.

The V call is TRBV12-3 or TRBV12-4, the J call TRBJ2-7; D remains unclear. The CDR3 is made up of 17 amino acids. The V gene lost 0 bases and the J gene lost 3 bases, with 18 bases spanning the gap. The CDR3 is CASSLALGVWVGYEQYF. Here the CDR3 DNA reads TGTGCCAGCAGTTTAGCGTTGGGTGTTTGGGTGGGCTACGAGCAGTACTTC.

This clonotype was observed a few times. CDR3 in DNA: TGTGCCAGTAGTACTCAGGACACACTGAACACTGAAGCTTTCTTT. Protein product: CASSTQDTLNTEAFF. The chain uses TRBV19 and TRBJ1-1; perhaps TRBD1 as D (5 bases). Germline V lookup: CDR1 LNHDA, CDR2 SQIVND (reference sequence). V was shortened by 4 bases and J by 0 bases, with 12 bases between the two germline ends. The CDR3 sequence is 15 residues long.

This clonotype was seen once. The genes are TRBV28 and TRBJ1-1, with D possibly matching TRBD1 (6 bases). Trimming shortened V by 6 bases and J by 0 bases, and 17 bases separated the two germline ends. Germline CDR1 reads MDHEN; CDR2 reads SYDVKM. The CDR3 consists of 16 residues. As DNA, the CDR3 is TGTGCCAGCAGGCTAAGGGGGGAGACGGTGAACACTGAAGCTTTCTTT. Its protein product is CASRLRGETVNTEAFF.

At least ten counts were recorded for this clonotype. The gene calls are TRBV28 and TRBJ1-1; 7 nucleotides align to TRBD1. This CDR3 contains 13 residues. The trim removed 4 bases at V and 1 base at J, leaving 0 bases unmatched. Germline lookup yields CDR1 MDHEN and CDR2 SYDVKM. This chain's CDR3 is CASSWTGNTEAFF. The CDR3, as DNA: TGTGCCAGCAGTTGGACAGGGAACACTGAAGCTTTCTTT.

The V and J genes are TRBV15 and TRBJ1-2, with a weak D call TRBD1 (5 bases). The CDR3 is 15 residues long. The V gene's germline CDR1 is LNHNV and CDR2 YYDKDF (reference sequence). Trimming took 1 base from V and 4 from J, leaving 13 bases between them. CDR3 region: CATSRGPTVSYGYTF. Here the CDR3 DNA reads TGTGCCACCAGCAGAGGGCCGACAGTCTCCTATGGCTACACCTTC. The complete variable domain, with remaining parts taken from reference TRBV15 and TRBJ1-2, reads DAMVIQNPRYQVTQFGKPVTLSCSQTLNHNVMYWYQQKSSQAPKLLFHYYDKDFNNEADTPDNFQSRRPNTSFCFLDIRSPGLGDTAMYLCATSRGPTVSYGYTFGSGTRLTVV.

This clonotype was detected only a few times. CDR3 residues: CASSPPTGTPQETQYF. In DNA form, the CDR3 reads TGTGCCAGCAGCCCTCCCACCGGGACACCCCAAGAGACCCAGTACTTC. The V and J genes are TRBV11-1 and TRBJ2-5, with D possibly being TRBD1 (6 bases). Germline V gene lookup returns CDR1 SGHAT and CDR2 FQDESV (reference sequence). The CDR3 is 16 amino acids. V was trimmed by 5 bases and J by 1 base, leaving 17 bases between them.

Details on this clonotype: A much bigger clone sits one base away, suggesting this may be a read error. The chain carries TRBV7-9 and TRBJ2-7; 8 nucleotides match TRBD2. Germline CDR1 is SEHNR and CDR2 is FQNEAQ (reference sequence). This CDR3 is 15 amino acids long. This CDR3 reads CASSLGVAGPYEQHF. CDR3 nucleotide sequence: TGTGCCAGCAGCTTAGGGGTAGCGGGACCCTACGAGCAGCACTTC.

The J gene is TRBJ1-5, the V gene TRBV5-1; 7 bases agree with TRBD1. Germline-derived CDR1 and CDR2 are SGHRS and YFSETQ. With V trimmed by 0 bases and J by 7 bases, 7 bases remained unmatched. This CDR3 spans 15 amino acids. CDR3 DNA sequence: TGCGCCAGCAGCTTGGCGGGACAGTTAAAGCAGCCCCAGCATTTT. It codes for CASSLAGQLKQPQHF.

This clonotype has more than one count but fewer than ten. The V gene is TRBV28, the J gene TRBJ1-2; 9 bases agree with TRBD1. Germline CDR1 and CDR2: MDHEN and SYDVKM. The CDR3 spans 14 residues. The V gene end was trimmed by 6 bases and the J gene end by 3 bases; junction bases not matched to a gene: 5. CDR3: CASSGTGPHYGYTF. CDR3 DNA: TGTGCCAGCAGCGGGACAGGGCCTCACTATGGCTACACCTTC.

This chain uses TRBV7-9 with TRBJ2-1; tentative D call: TRBD1 (5 bases). The germline CDR1 and CDR2 sequences are SEHNR and FQNEAQ (reference sequence). Trimming took off 0 bases at V and 15 bases at J, with 9 bases between the two ends. This CDR3 has 11 residues. As DNA, the CDR3 is TGTGCCAGCAGCTTAGCGGACACCCTGTTCTTC. Protein product: CASSLADTLFF.